The 5 T cell receptor beta chains below come from one sample, sequenced in a study of esophageal squamous cell carcinoma under preoperative chemotherapy. Time point reported: after preoperative PTX-NDP chemotherapy. One entry per CDR3 protein, called by TCRdb with MiXCR from the PCR reads. The data show under 20,000 distinct CDR3 sequences, about 43% seen once. The sample was gathered from a patient given preoperative chemotherapy. These receptors all stem from a human donor with esophageal squamous cell carcinoma. The donor label of this sample is uncertain.

The rearrangement uses TRBV7-6 and TRBJ2-3, with 9 bases that match TRBD2. Germline assignment: CDR1 SGHVS and CDR2 FNYEAQ. V was clipped by 3 bases and J by 6 bases; unmatched bases: 10. The CDR3 sequence is 16 residues long. In DNA, the CDR3 is TGTGCCAGCAGCTTTTTAGCGGGAGAAGGTACCGATACGCAGTATTTT. Translated, it gives CASSFLAGEGTDTQYF.

The V call is TRBV6-1, the J call TRBJ2-1; D is unresolved. The V and J ends lost 11 bases and 0 bases respectively, with 11 bases between them. This CDR3 comprises 13 residues. CDR1 MNHNS and CDR2 SASEGT come from the germline V gene. CDR3 sequence: CACRRSSYNEQFF. The CDR3 DNA reads TGTGCCTGCCGACGGAGCTCCTACAATGAGCAGTTCTTC.

The V and J genes are TRBV7-2 and TRBJ2-1; D is ambiguous. Trimming cost V 2 bases and J 8 bases, with 28 bases left between them. The germline CDR1 and CDR2 sequences are SGHTA and FQGNSA. The length of the CDR3 is 19 residues. CDR3 loop: CASSLLSIRQIKLIDEQFF. The DNA of the CDR3 is TGTGCCAGCAGCTTATTAAGTATACGACAAATAAAACTTATAGATGAGCAGTTCTTC. Together with reference TRBV7-2 and TRBJ2-1, the CDR3 gives the full variable domain: GAGVSQSPSNKVTEKGKDVELRCDPISGHTALYWYRQSLGQGLEFLIYFQGNSAPDKSGLPSDRFSAERTGGSVSTLTIQRTQQEDSAVYLCASSLLSIRQIKLIDEQFFGPGTRLTVL.

The genes are TRBV7-6 and TRBJ2-5; 7 positions agree with TRBD1. Germline CDR1 SGHVS, CDR2 FNYEAQ. J lost 3 bases, V lost 5 bases, and 9 bases had no gene match. The CDR3 contains 15 residues. The CDR3 coding sequence is TGTGCCAGCAGCCCTAGGTCGGGGACAGAAGAGACCCAGTACTTC. Translated, it gives CASSPRSGTEETQYF.

The chain is built from TRBV12-3 or TRBV12-4 and TRBJ2-7; D uncertain. With 5 bases removed from V and 2 bases from J, the gap between germline ends came to 10 bases. The length of the CDR3 is 13 residues. This CDR3 is CASSKVRTYEQYF. The CDR3 DNA follows: TGTGCCAGCAGTAAAGTCCGGACCTACGAGCAGTACTTC.